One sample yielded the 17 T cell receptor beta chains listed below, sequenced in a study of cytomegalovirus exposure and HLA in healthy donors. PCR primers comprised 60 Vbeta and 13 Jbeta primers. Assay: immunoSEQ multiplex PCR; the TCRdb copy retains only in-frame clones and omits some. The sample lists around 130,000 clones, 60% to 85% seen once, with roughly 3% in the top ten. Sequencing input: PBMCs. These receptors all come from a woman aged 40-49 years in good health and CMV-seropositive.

CDR3 DNA: TGTGCCAGTAGTAATCGGAAGGAGAAGCCTACCGGCCTCGACACCTTC. Translation: CASSNRKEKPTGLDTF. The V call is TRBV19, the J call TRBJ1-2, with D hard to call. Germline V gives CDR1 LNHDA, CDR2 SQIVND (reference sequence). The V end lost 4 bases, the J end lost 12 bases, and 27 bases lay between the germline ends. This CDR3 region has 16 residues.

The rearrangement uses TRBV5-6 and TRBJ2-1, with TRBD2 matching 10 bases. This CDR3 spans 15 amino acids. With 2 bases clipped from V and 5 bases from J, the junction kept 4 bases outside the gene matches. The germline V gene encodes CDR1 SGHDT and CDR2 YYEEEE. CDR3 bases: TGTGCCAGCAGCTTACTAGCGGGACCCGACAATGAGCAGTTCTTC. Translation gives CASSLLAGPDNEQFF.

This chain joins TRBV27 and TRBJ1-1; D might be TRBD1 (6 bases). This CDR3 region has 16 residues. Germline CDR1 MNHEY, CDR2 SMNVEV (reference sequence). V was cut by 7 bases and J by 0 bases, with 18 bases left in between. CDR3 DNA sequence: TGTGCCAGCACCAAGGGGGGGGCCGCCGTGAACACTGAAGCTTTCTTT. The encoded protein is CASTKGGAAVNTEAFF.

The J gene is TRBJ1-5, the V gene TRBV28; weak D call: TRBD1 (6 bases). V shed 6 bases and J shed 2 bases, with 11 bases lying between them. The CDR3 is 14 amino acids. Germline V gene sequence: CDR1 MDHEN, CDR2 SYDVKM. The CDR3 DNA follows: TGTGCCAGCAGGTCGGCAGGGGGCAATCAGCCCCAGCATTTT. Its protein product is CASRSAGGNQPQHF.

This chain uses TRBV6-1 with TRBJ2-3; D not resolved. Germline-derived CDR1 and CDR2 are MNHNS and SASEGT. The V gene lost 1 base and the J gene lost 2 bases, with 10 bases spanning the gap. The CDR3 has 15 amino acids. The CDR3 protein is CASSEGPGATDTQYF. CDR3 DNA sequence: TGTGCCAGCAGTGAAGGGCCCGGAGCCACAGATACGCAGTATTTT.

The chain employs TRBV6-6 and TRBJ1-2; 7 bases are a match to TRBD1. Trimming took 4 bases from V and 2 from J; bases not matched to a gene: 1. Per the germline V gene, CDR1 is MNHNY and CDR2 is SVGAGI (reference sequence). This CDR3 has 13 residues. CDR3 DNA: TGTGCCAGCAGTTCGGGACAGAACTATGGCTACACCTTC. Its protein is CASSSGQNYGYTF.

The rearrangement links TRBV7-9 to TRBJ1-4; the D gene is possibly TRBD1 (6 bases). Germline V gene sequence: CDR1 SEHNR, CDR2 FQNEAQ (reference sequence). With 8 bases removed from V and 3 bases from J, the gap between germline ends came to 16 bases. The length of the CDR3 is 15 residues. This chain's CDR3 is CASSRGGASNEKLFF. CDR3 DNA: TGTGCCAGCTCCCGGGGGGGGGCCTCTAATGAAAAACTGTTTTTT.

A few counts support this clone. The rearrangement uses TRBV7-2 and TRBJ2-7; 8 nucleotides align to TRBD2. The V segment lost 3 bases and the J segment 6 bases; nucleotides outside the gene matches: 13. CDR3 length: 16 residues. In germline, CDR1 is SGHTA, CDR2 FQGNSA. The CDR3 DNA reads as TGTGCCAGCAGCTTCGCCCCATCCAATAGCGGGGCCGAGCAGTACTTC. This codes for CASSFAPSNSGAEQYF.

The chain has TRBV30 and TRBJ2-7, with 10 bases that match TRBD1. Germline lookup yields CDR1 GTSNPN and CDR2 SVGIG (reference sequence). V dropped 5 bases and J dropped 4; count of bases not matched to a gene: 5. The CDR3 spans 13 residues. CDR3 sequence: CAWVPGQGYEQYF. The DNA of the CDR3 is TGTGCCTGGGTACCGGGACAGGGGTACGAGCAGTACTTC. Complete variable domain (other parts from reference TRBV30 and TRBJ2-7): SQTIHQWPATLVQPVGSPLSLECTVEGTSNPNLYWYRQAAGRGLQLLFYSVGIGQISSEVPQNLSASRPQDRQFILSSKKLLLSDSGFYLCAWVPGQGYEQYFGPGTRLTVT.

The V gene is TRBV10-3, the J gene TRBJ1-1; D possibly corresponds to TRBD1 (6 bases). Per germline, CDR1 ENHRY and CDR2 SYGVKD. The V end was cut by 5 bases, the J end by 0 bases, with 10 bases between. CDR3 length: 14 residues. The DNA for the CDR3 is TGTGCCATCAGTCACGACAGGTTGAACACTGAAGCTTTCTTT. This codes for CAISHDRLNTEAFF.

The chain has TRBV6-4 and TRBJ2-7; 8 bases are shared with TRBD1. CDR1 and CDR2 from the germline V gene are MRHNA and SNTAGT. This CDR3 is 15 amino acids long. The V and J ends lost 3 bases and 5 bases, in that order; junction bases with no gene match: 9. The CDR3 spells CASSEPRTGNHEQYF. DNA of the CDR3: TGTGCCAGCAGTGAGCCACGGACAGGGAACCACGAGCAGTACTTC.

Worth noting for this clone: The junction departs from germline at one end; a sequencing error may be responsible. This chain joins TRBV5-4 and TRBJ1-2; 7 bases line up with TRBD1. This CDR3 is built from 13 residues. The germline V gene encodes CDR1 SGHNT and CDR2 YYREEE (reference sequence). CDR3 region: CASSHPGGYGYTF. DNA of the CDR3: TGCGCCAGCAGCCACCCAGGGGGCTATGGCTACACCTTC.

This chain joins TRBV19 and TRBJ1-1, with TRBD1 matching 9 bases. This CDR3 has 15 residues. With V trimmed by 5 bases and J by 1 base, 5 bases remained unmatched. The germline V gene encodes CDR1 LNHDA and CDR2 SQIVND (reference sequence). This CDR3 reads CASSGGQGKNTEAFF. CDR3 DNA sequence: TGTGCCAGTAGTGGGGGACAGGGAAAGAACACTGAAGCTTTCTTT.

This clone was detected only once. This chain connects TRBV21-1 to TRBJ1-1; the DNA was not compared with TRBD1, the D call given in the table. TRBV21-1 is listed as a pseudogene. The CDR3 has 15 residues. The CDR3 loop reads CASSKPPGQGSEAFF. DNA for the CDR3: TGTGCCAGCAGCAAGCCTCCGGGACAGGGTTCTGAAGCTTTCTTT.

The CDR3 sequence: CASSFDLGDEKLFF. The CDR3 DNA sequence: TGTGCCAGCAGCTTTGACCTGGGAGATGAAAAACTGTTTTTT. This rearrangement joins TRBV5-6 to TRBJ1-4; D gene ambiguous. Germline CDR1 and CDR2: SGHDT and YYEEEE. V was cut by 2 bases and J by 6 bases, with 11 bases left in between. The CDR3 is 14 residues long.

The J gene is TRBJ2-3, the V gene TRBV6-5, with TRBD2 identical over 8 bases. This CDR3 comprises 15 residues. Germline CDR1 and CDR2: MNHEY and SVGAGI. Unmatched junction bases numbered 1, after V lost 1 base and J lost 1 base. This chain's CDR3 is CASSYWREGTDTQYF. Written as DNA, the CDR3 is TGTGCCAGCAGTTACTGGCGGGAGGGCACAGATACGCAGTATTTT.

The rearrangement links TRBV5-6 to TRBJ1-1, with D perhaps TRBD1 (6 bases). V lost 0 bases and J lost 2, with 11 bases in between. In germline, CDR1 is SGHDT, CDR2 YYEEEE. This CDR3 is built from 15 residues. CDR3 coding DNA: TGTGCCAGCAGCTTGGTTCCCAGGGGAAACACTGAAGCTTTCTTT. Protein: CASSLVPRGNTEAFF.